The 7 T cell receptor beta chains in this list originate from one sample, sequenced in a study of regulatory T cells in long-lasting Graves disease. As for time point: newly diagnosed GD, antithyroid drugs for less than 3 months. Following extraction of RNA from PBMCs, that RNA was used to make the TCR library. Assembly of TCR beta libraries relied on iRepertoire HTBI primers together with Arm-PCR of CDR3 regions. TCRdb passed the multiplex PCR reads through MiXCR, listing each CDR3 protein once. The sample consists of about 620,000 distinct CDR3 sequences, 15% to 20% of them appearing once. The same specimen was also included in a second study, on T cells in Graves' hyperthyroidism and ophthalmopathy.

Specimen: peripheral blood mononuclear cells (PBMCs), collected at new diagnosis, from a patient treated with antithyroid drugs. Receptors originate from a woman between 25 and 40 years old with Graves disease.

The chain carries TRBV5-1 and TRBJ1-1, with TRBD1 matching 9 bases. The V and J ends lost 6 bases and 3 bases, in that order; junction bases with no gene match: 3. Germline CDR1 reads SGHRS; CDR2 reads YFSETQ. This CDR3 spans 13 amino acids. The DNA of the CDR3 is TGCGCCAGCACCCGGACAGGGGACACTGAAGCTTTCTTT. This encodes CASTRTGDTEAFF. Together with reference TRBV5-1 and TRBJ1-1, the CDR3 gives the full variable domain: KAGVTQTPRYLIKTRGQQVTLSCSPISGHRSVSWYQQTPGQGLQFLFEYFSETQRNKGNFPGRFSGRQFSNSRSEMNVSTLELGDSALYLCASTRTGDTEAFFGQGTRLTVV.

In its sample, this clonotype was seen many times. This chain joins TRBV18 and TRBJ2-1, with D perhaps TRBD2 (6 bases). The V gene lost 0 bases and the J gene lost 10 bases, with 10 bases spanning the gap. This CDR3 comprises 13 residues. Germline V gives CDR1 KGHSH, CDR2 LQKENI. CDR3 loop: CASSPPGSQEQFF. DNA for the CDR3: TGTGCCAGCTCACCACCCGGGAGCCAGGAGCAGTTCTTC. The whole variable domain, filled in from reference TRBV18 and TRBJ2-1, reads NAGVMQNPRHLVRRRGQEARLRCSPMKGHSHVYWYRQLPEEGLKFMVYLQKENIIDESGMPKERFSAEFPKEGPSILRIQQVVRGDSAAYFCASSPPGSQEQFFGPGTRLTVL.

This clonotype was detected only a few times. The chain employs TRBV6-2 or TRBV6-3 and TRBJ2-1, with a tentative D call TRBD2 (6 bases). The V gene's germline CDR1 is MNHEY and CDR2 SVGEGT. This CDR3 contains 15 residues. V lost 6 bases to trimming and J lost 12 bases, with 24 bases between them. CDR3 DNA: TGTGCCAGCAGCCACGATCGGTGGGACGCGGGGTTGCAGTTCTTC. Protein sequence: CASSHDRWDAGLQFF.

This clonotype was seen many times. The chain is built from TRBV28 and TRBJ1-5; TRBD1 might be the D (6 bases). The CDR3 runs to 17 residues. The germline gives CDR1 MDHEN, CDR2 SYDVKM. V lost 3 bases, J lost 0 bases, and 15 bases lay in between. The CDR3 DNA sequence: TGTGCCAGCAGTTTTTTCGAGGACAGATATAGCAATCAGCCCCAGCATTTT. Residues: CASSFFEDRYSNQPQHF.

This clonotype was recorded a few times. The rearrangement joins TRBV20-1 to TRBJ2-7; D is unresolved. The germline V and J ends were trimmed by 3 bases and 2 bases, with 11 bases remaining between them. The length of the CDR3 is 13 residues. The germline CDR1 and CDR2 sequences are DFQATT and SNEGSKA (reference sequence). The chain's CDR3 is CSARGAFTYEQYF. CDR3 DNA sequence: TGCAGTGCTAGGGGCGCATTTACCTACGAGCAGTACTTC.

This clonotype was detected many times. This rearrangement joins TRBV2 to TRBJ2-2, with D maybe TRBD2 (5 bases). V was cut by 9 bases and J by 3 bases, with 14 bases left in between. The CDR3 has 14 amino acids. CDR1 is SNHLY and CDR2 is FYNNEI in the germline V gene. This CDR3 is CASHRGRDTGELFF. CDR3 DNA: TGTGCCAGTCATCGAGGGAGAGACACCGGGGAGCTGTTTTTT.

This clonotype has at least ten counts. V is TRBV13 and J is TRBJ1-5; TRBD1 might be the D (6 bases). The CDR3 loop spans 15 amino acids. Germline CDR1 PRHDT, CDR2 FYEKMQ (reference sequence). The V end lost 5 bases, the J end lost 7 bases, and 18 bases lay between the germline ends. The CDR3: CASSKRGQGRQPQHF. The CDR3 DNA is TGTGCCAGCAGCAAGCGGGGGCAGGGACGCCAGCCCCAGCATTTT.